These 14 T cell receptor beta chains came from one sample sequenced in a study of shared clonotypes between healthy human individuals. TCRdb's table, derived via immunoSEQ multiplex PCR, lists solely in-frame clones and lacks some. This repertoire shows about 1.5 million clones, approximately 98% found once; its top ten account for roughly 0.4%. The sequencing input was naive CD4+ T cells sorted from blood. The subset: CD45RA+ positively selected. The receptor source for this set is a man aged 25 to 40 in good health.

This chain uses TRBV21-1 with TRBJ1-2. TRBV21-1 is a pseudogene segment. This CDR3 has 15 residues. In DNA, the CDR3 is TGTGCCAGCAGCAAAGCGGGAAATCGGTTGGATGGCTACACCTTC. Translation gives CASSKAGNRLDGYTF.

This clone was seen just once. The chain recombines TRBV7-9 with TRBJ2-5, with 7 bases matching TRBD2. There are 16 residues in the CDR3. V was pared by 3 bases and J by 0 bases, with 7 bases of the junction left unmatched. Germline V CDR1 and CDR2: SEHNR, FQNEAQ (reference sequence). The CDR3 sequence is CASSLSAGVYQETQYF. The DNA for the CDR3 is TGTGCCAGCAGCTTGTCTGCGGGGGTGTACCAAGAGACCCAGTACTTC.

This rearrangement joins TRBV29-1 to TRBJ2-1, with 12 bases fitting TRBD2. The CDR3 is 16 amino acids. With 0 bases clipped from V and 6 bases from J, the junction kept 6 bases outside the gene matches. Germline CDR1 SQVTM, CDR2 ANQGSEA. The CDR3 bases are TGCAGCGTTGAAGATCCGGGGACTAGCGGGCTCAATGAGCAGTTCTTC. Amino acids: CSVEDPGTSGLNEQFF.

The V gene is TRBV18, the J gene TRBJ1-3; a weak D match, TRBD1 (5 bases). Germline CDR1 and CDR2: KGHSH and LQKENI. V shed 3 bases and J shed 0 bases, with 12 bases lying between them. The CDR3 contains 16 residues. The CDR3: CASSPRTPSSGNTIYF. The CDR3 coding sequence is TGTGCCAGCTCACCTAGGACACCAAGCTCTGGAAACACCATATATTTT.

The V gene is TRBV11-2, the J gene TRBJ2-1; possibly TRBD2 for D (5 bases). Per the germline V gene, CDR1 is SGHAT and CDR2 is FQNNGV. V dropped 6 bases and J dropped 2 bases, with 14 bases sitting between them. This CDR3 contains 15 residues. The CDR3 region is CASSLRTPAYNEQFF. Written as DNA, the CDR3 is TGTGCCAGCAGTTTAAGGACTCCCGCCTACAATGAGCAGTTCTTC.

The chain couples TRBV2 to TRBJ1-5; D is uncertain. V was pared by 1 base and J by 3 bases, with 7 bases between. The CDR3 spans 14 residues. Germline V gives CDR1 SNHLY, CDR2 FYNNEI. The CDR3 bases are TGTGCCAGCAGTGAAGTTGGTTACAATCAGCCCCAGCATTTT. It codes for CASSEVGYNQPQHF.

The chain links TRBV7-8 to TRBJ2-3; 13 bases fit TRBD2. The junction had 9 bases not matched to a gene; V was cut back by 4 bases and J by 2 bases. This CDR3 contains 18 residues. Germline V gene data show CDR1 as SGHVS and CDR2 as FQNEAQ. CDR3: CASSSRRLAGGFTDTQYF. Here the CDR3 DNA reads TGTGCCAGCAGCTCGCGGAGACTAGCGGGAGGTTTCACAGATACGCAGTATTTT.

The chain recombines TRBV18 with TRBJ2-3; TRBD2 aligns across 8 bases. The CDR3 totals 15 residues. V lost 5 bases, J lost 0 bases, and 4 bases stayed unmatched. Germline CDR1 and CDR2: KGHSH and LQKENI. The CDR3 sequence is CASSAREGSTDTQYF. The CDR3 nucleotides are TGTGCCAGCTCAGCACGGGAGGGGAGCACAGATACGCAGTATTTT.

This chain uses TRBV5-6 with TRBJ2-5; tentative D call: TRBD2 (6 bases). Germline loops: CDR1 SGHDT, CDR2 YYEEEE. Trimming cost V 0 bases and J 1 base, with 10 bases left between them. This CDR3 region has 15 residues. The DNA of the CDR3 is TGTGCCAGCAGCTTGGGTAGGGGACTCCAAGAGACCCAGTACTTC. Its protein product is CASSLGRGLQETQYF.

The chain combines TRBV7-3 with TRBJ2-5; D is perhaps TRBD2 (7 bases). CDR3 size: 16 residues. In germline, CDR1 is SGHTA, CDR2 FQGTGA. Trimming pared 2 bases from V and 1 base from J, leaving 14 bases between. CDR3 protein: CASSLARAGAQETQYF. DNA of the CDR3: TGTGCCAGCAGCTTAGCTAGGGCGGGGGCCCAAGAGACCCAGTACTTC.

The chain links TRBV21-1 to TRBJ2-2; whether TRBD1, the table's D call, matches the DNA was not checked. TRBV21-1 is classified as a pseudogene. The CDR3 consists of 17 residues. The CDR3 nucleotides are TGTGCCAGCAGCAATACTTTCCGGGACAGCCACACCGGGGAGCTGTTTTTT. Translated, it gives CASSNTFRDSHTGELFF.

The chain recombines TRBV19 with TRBJ1-5, with 7 bases matching TRBD1. Germline CDR1 is LNHDA and CDR2 is SQIVND (reference sequence). Losses at the gene ends were 7 bases for V and 3 bases for J; bases not matched to a gene: 9. There are 15 residues in the CDR3. The CDR3 loop is CASTPVGQFNQPQHF. In DNA, the CDR3 is TGTGCCAGTACCCCGGTGGGACAGTTCAATCAGCCCCAGCATTTT.

The count of this clone is one. V gene TRBV19 combines with J gene TRBJ2-7; tentatively, D is TRBD2 (6 bases). CDR3 length: 15 amino acids. Deletions cut 3 bases from V and 2 bases from J, with 14 bases between. The germline CDR1 and CDR2 sequences are LNHDA and SQIVND (reference sequence). The CDR3 DNA is TGTGCCAGTAGTATGAGGAGGGGCCGAACCTACGAGCAGTACTTC. Protein: CASSMRRGRTYEQYF.

J is TRBJ2-7 and V is TRBV5-5; D not certain. V was clipped by 3 bases and J by 3 bases, with 10 bases between them. There are 13 residues in the CDR3. CDR1 and CDR2 (germline): SGHKS, YYEKEE (reference sequence). CDR3 in amino acids: CASSSSQVYEQYF. The CDR3 DNA is TGTGCCAGCAGCTCTTCCCAAGTCTACGAGCAGTACTTC.